Presented here are 19 T cell receptor beta chains from one specimen sequenced in a study of T cell responses to AZD1222 COVID-19 vaccine. Clones were read by immunoSEQ multiplex PCR, and TCRdb kept only the in-frame ones, dropping some. The sample consists of around 78,000 clones, around 87% of them appearing once. The source was peripheral blood, collected on day 0 of AZD1222 vaccination. These TCRs come from an adult in good health.

The V gene is TRBV21-1, the J gene TRBJ1-2; the table calls TRBD1, which could not be checked here. TRBV21-1 is a pseudogene locus. The CDR3 consists of 17 residues. The CDR3 coding sequence is TGTGCCAGCAGTAATCCGGGACACCCCACGGCGGGCTATGGCTACACCTTC. Protein sequence: CASSNPGHPTAGYGYTF.

The chain uses TRBV29-1 and TRBJ1-2, with no clear D. The CDR3 extends over 10 amino acids. Germline-derived CDR1 and CDR2 are SQVTM and ANQGSEA. Trimming cost V 6 bases and J 8 bases, with 10 bases left between them. The CDR3 sequence: CSVSPEGYTF. As DNA, the CDR3 is TGCAGCGTCTCCCCGGAAGGCTACACCTTC.

The V and J genes are TRBV6-5 and TRBJ2-1, with TRBD1 matching over 8 bases. Per germline, CDR1 MNHEY and CDR2 SVGAGI. After removal of 4 bases from V and 5 bases from J, the junction contained 4 bases not matched to a gene. The CDR3 loop spans 14 amino acids. CDR3 bases: TGTGCCAGCAGTTGGACAGGGCCCGACAATGAGCAGTTCTTC. Residues: CASSWTGPDNEQFF.

This chain joins TRBV9 and TRBJ2-1; D could derive from TRBD1 or TRBD2 (5 bases each). CDR3 length: 16 residues. Trimming stripped 3 bases from V and 8 bases from J, with 21 bases between. In germline, CDR1 is SGDLS, CDR2 YYNGEE. CDR3 sequence: CASSAALGTRYDEQFF. For the CDR3, the DNA is TGTGCCAGCAGCGCAGCCCTGGGGACCCGGTACGATGAGCAGTTCTTC.

The CDR3: CASSLPGTGLNQPQHF. The CDR3 coding sequence is TGTGCCAGTAGTCTCCCCGGGACAGGGTTGAATCAGCCCCAGCATTTT. The V call is TRBV19, the J call TRBJ1-5; 9 bases match TRBD1. With V trimmed by 5 bases and J by 4 bases, 9 bases remained unmatched. This CDR3 comprises 16 residues. Germline V gives CDR1 LNHDA, CDR2 SQIVND (reference sequence).

This chain joins TRBV6-6 and TRBJ1-1, with a tentative D call TRBD1 (6 bases). Germline V lookup: CDR1 MNHNY, CDR2 SVGAGI (reference sequence). Trimming stripped 5 bases from V and 7 bases from J, with 20 bases between. CDR3 length equals 15 residues. The DNA for the CDR3 is TGTGCCAGCAGTACCCGGATGGGGGCTCAGTATGAAGCTTTCTTT. Protein: CASSTRMGAQYEAFF.

The chain carries TRBV10-3 and TRBJ1-5; D not resolved. CDR3 length equals 15 residues. Germline V gene sequence: CDR1 ENHRY, CDR2 SYGVKD. Trimming removed 2 bases from V and 0 bases from J, with 8 bases in between. As DNA, the CDR3 is TGTGCCATCAGTGAGGACGGCGATAGCAATCAGCCCCAGCATTTT. Its translation: CAISEDGDSNQPQHF.

The rearrangement links TRBV30 to TRBJ1-2, with D perhaps TRBD1 (5 bases). Germline CDR1 GTSNPN, CDR2 SVGIG (reference sequence). This CDR3 has 12 amino acids. The V gene lost 4 bases and the J gene lost 6 bases, with 12 bases spanning the gap. The CDR3 DNA follows: TGTGCCTGGAAGGGGCAGTGGGATGGCTACACCTTC. Amino acid sequence: CAWKGQWDGYTF.

This chain joins TRBV19 and TRBJ2-5; D is perhaps TRBD2 (5 bases). The V end was cut by 1 base, the J end by 5 bases, with 14 bases between. In germline, CDR1 is LNHDA, CDR2 SQIVND (reference sequence). CDR3 length: 15 residues. Written as DNA, the CDR3 is TGTGCCAGTAGTATAGCCGCCAGATCGGGGGAGACCCAGTACTTC. The encoded protein is CASSIAARSGETQYF.

The J gene is TRBJ1-6, the V gene TRBV30; D remains ambiguous. V shed 2 bases and J shed 5 bases, with 7 bases lying between them. Germline V gives CDR1 GTSNPN, CDR2 SVGIG (reference sequence). The CDR3 runs to 13 residues. The CDR3 reads CAWSRQDNSPLHF. In DNA form, the CDR3 reads TGTGCCTGGAGTAGGCAGGATAATTCACCCCTCCACTTT.

The chain employs TRBV15 and TRBJ1-5, with D possibly TRBD1 on 5 matching bases. V shed 3 bases and J shed 3 bases, with 9 bases lying between them. Germline V CDR1 and CDR2: LNHNV, YYDKDF (reference sequence). This CDR3 has 14 residues. CDR3 sequence reads: CATSRQGDNQPQHF. For the CDR3, the DNA is TGTGCCACCAGCAGGCAGGGTGACAATCAGCCCCAGCATTTT.

This chain uses TRBV27 with TRBJ2-7, with D possibly TRBD2 on 5 matching bases. This CDR3 is 14 amino acids long. Trimming left V 5 bases short and J 3 bases short, with 14 bases between. Germline CDR1 and CDR2: MNHEY and SMNVEV (reference sequence). Here the CDR3 reads CASSPTGEYYEQYF. CDR3 DNA sequence: TGTGCCAGCAGTCCCACCGGGGAATACTACGAGCAGTACTTC.

This chain links TRBV12-3 or TRBV12-4 with TRBJ1-1; unclear D gene. The CDR3 extends over 11 amino acids. V lost 8 bases and J 4 bases, leaving 8 bases between the germline ends. The CDR3 DNA reads as TGTGCCAGCCGATTCACCACTGAAGCTTTCTTT. This sequence encodes CASRFTTEAFF.

The V and J genes are TRBV18 and TRBJ2-7; 11 bases are shared with TRBD1. Germline V gene lookup returns CDR1 KGHSH and CDR2 LQKENI. Losses at the gene ends were 4 bases for V and 6 bases for J; bases not matched to a gene: 2. CDR3 length: 13 amino acids. The CDR3 bases are TGTGCCAGCTCACGGGACAGGGGGGGCGAGCAGTACTTC. Translation: CASSRDRGGEQYF.

The chain employs TRBV5-1 and TRBJ2-3, with no clear D. The germline V gene encodes CDR1 SGHRS and CDR2 YFSETQ. The V end lost 2 bases, the J end lost 4 bases, and 5 bases lay between the germline ends. CDR3 size: 12 residues. Written as DNA, the CDR3 is TGCGCCAGCAGCTTTAATTCAGATACGCAGTATTTT. This encodes CASSFNSDTQYF.

The chain combines TRBV6-2 or TRBV6-3 with TRBJ2-7; 9 bases agree with TRBD2. Trimming cost V 3 bases and J 4 bases; bases outside gene matches: 13. Germline V gene data show CDR1 as MNHEY and CDR2 as SVGEGT. The CDR3 totals 17 residues. The chain's CDR3 is CASSYHPVSSGAYEQYF. The DNA for the CDR3 is TGTGCCAGCAGTTATCATCCGGTGTCTAGCGGGGCGTACGAGCAGTACTTC.

The chain has TRBV11-2 and TRBJ2-7; 8 nucleotides agree with TRBD2. V dropped 6 bases and J dropped 3; count of bases not matched to a gene: 10. From germline, CDR1 is SGHAT and CDR2 FQNNGV. The length of the CDR3 is 15 residues. The CDR3 DNA reads TGTGCCAGCAGTTCTACGGGGGGGGCCTTCTACGAGCAGTACTTC. Amino acid sequence: CASSSTGGAFYEQYF.

The chain employs TRBV23-1 and TRBJ1-4; 7 bases are shared with TRBD1. TRBV23-1 is classed as an ORF, of uncertain function. This CDR3 has 17 residues. The V gene end was trimmed by 0 bases and the J gene end by 4 bases; junction bases not matched to a gene: 8. CDR3 nucleotide sequence: TGCGCCAGCAGTCAATCCGACCCGGACAGGTTTAATGAAAAACTGTTTTTT. Translating gives CASSQSDPDRFNEKLFF.

The chain links TRBV28 to TRBJ1-6; D uncertain. Germline-derived CDR1 and CDR2 are MDHEN and SYDVKM. The CDR3 contains 14 residues. Trimming removed 4 bases at V and 13 bases at J, with 17 bases between. This CDR3 reads CASSSSPDARPLHF. Here the CDR3 DNA reads TGTGCCAGCAGTTCTAGCCCGGACGCTCGGCCCCTCCACTTT.